A single sample gave rise to the 28 T cell receptor beta chains below, sequenced in a study of T cells after yellow fever vaccination. From the 5' RACE reads, TCRdb called clonotypes with MiXCR, one entry per CDR3 protein. The sample includes hundreds of thousands of distinct CDR3 sequences, around an eighth of them seen just once. This sample comprised PBMCs, obtained on the day of the yellow fever booster vaccination. These receptors were taken from a man younger than 40 who received the YFV17D yellow fever vaccine.

V usage is TRBV19 and J usage is TRBJ2-7; maybe TRBD2 (6 bases). CDR3 length equals 15 residues. The V end was cut by 3 bases, the J end by 5 bases, with 17 bases between. Germline V lookup: CDR1 LNHDA, CDR2 SQIVND (reference sequence). CDR3 sequence: CASSILGFSGNEQYF. In nucleotides, the CDR3 is TGTGCCAGTAGTATTTTGGGTTTTAGCGGAAACGAGCAGTACTTC.

This clonotype showed up just a few times. This chain links TRBV7-8 with TRBJ2-3, with no clear D. The CDR3 totals 16 residues. Germline V gene sequence: CDR1 SGHVS, CDR2 FQNEAQ. V lost 5 bases, J lost 0 bases, and 15 bases lay in between. CDR3 sequence: CASSQRGRSSTDTQYF. In DNA, the CDR3 is TGTGCCAGCAGCCAACGAGGCCGATCTAGCACAGATACGCAGTATTTT.

This clonotype came up a few times. The V and J genes are TRBV18 and TRBJ1-6; D not certain. The CDR3 runs 14 residues. The V gene's germline CDR1 is KGHSH and CDR2 LQKENI. V was shortened by 3 bases and J by 7 bases, with 10 bases between the two germline ends. The CDR3 is CASSPKEKNSPLHF. CDR3 DNA sequence: TGTGCCAGCTCACCGAAGGAGAAGAATTCACCCCTCCACTTT.

This clonotype was observed many times. This chain joins TRBV5-1 and TRBJ2-1; TRBD2 agrees at 12 bases. The length of the CDR3 is 18 residues. The germline CDR1 and CDR2 sequences are SGHRS and YFSETQ. The V gene end was trimmed by 1 base and the J gene end by 7 bases; junction bases not matched to a gene: 12. This chain's CDR3 is CASSLPVSSGRGVNEQFF. DNA of the CDR3: TGCGCCAGCAGCTTGCCAGTCTCTAGCGGGAGGGGAGTTAATGAGCAGTTCTTC.

The chain joins TRBV24-1 to TRBJ2-2, with 10 bases lining up with TRBD2. This CDR3 spans 14 amino acids. Trimming removed 12 bases from V and 3 bases from J; junction bases left unmatched: 6. The germline CDR1 and CDR2 sequences are KGHDR and SFDVKD. CDR3 protein: CAASSGSYTGELFF. In DNA, the CDR3 is TGTGCCGCTTCTAGCGGGAGTTACACCGGGGAGCTGTTTTTT.

This clonotype has just a few counts. The chain is built from TRBV7-2 and TRBJ2-3; D ambiguous. CDR3 length equals 13 residues. V was cut by 5 bases and J by 6 bases, with 12 bases left in between. The V gene's germline CDR1 is SGHTA and CDR2 FQGNSA. CDR3 sequence (DNA): TGTGCCAGCAGCCGAGAGATTGAGGATACGCAGTATTTT. Protein product: CASSREIEDTQYF.

This clonotype was observed a handful of times. CDR3 protein: CASRLTGTGEEKLFF. DNA for the CDR3: TGCGCCAGCAGACTGACCGGGACAGGGGAGGAAAAACTGTTTTTT. The gene calls are TRBV5-1 and TRBJ1-4, with 10 bases aligning to TRBD1. V lost 5 bases, J lost 8 bases, and 9 bases stayed unmatched. The CDR3 length is 15 residues. Germline V gene lookup returns CDR1 SGHRS and CDR2 YFSETQ.

The sample holds a few counts of this clonotype. CDR3 residues: CATRVFTDTEAFF. In DNA form, the CDR3 reads TGTGCCACCAGGGTATTTACCGACACTGAAGCTTTCTTT. The chain carries TRBV15 and TRBJ1-1; D not certain. The CDR3 loop spans 13 amino acids. Trimming left V 6 bases short and J 3 bases short, with 11 bases between. CDR1 and CDR2 from the germline V gene are LNHNV and YYDKDF (reference sequence).

J is TRBJ1-2 and V is TRBV2; maybe TRBD1 (6 bases). Looked up from germline, CDR1 is SNHLY and CDR2 is FYNNEI. The V end lost 5 bases, the J end lost 2 bases, and 12 bases lay between the germline ends. The CDR3 spans 14 residues. CDR3 in amino acids: CASSLQQGNYGYTF. The CDR3 DNA reads as TGTGCCAGCAGTTTGCAACAGGGAAACTATGGCTACACCTTC.

V is TRBV5-1 and J is TRBJ1-1, with 7 nucleotides matching TRBD1. The CDR3 has 16 amino acids. V dropped 3 bases and J dropped 5; count of bases not matched to a gene: 13. Germline V gene sequence: CDR1 SGHRS, CDR2 YFSETQ. The CDR3 sequence: CASSWGTPGGQTEAFF. In DNA form, the CDR3 reads TGCGCCAGCAGCTGGGGAACGCCAGGGGGGCAAACTGAAGCTTTCTTT.

This clonotype turned up a few times. The CDR3 loop reads CASSLSYYRGLTGELFF. Written as DNA, the CDR3 is TGTGCCAGCAGCCTTTCGTACTACAGGGGGCTCACCGGGGAGCTGTTTTTT. V and J are TRBV27 and TRBJ2-2; 9 bases are shared with TRBD1. The length of the CDR3 is 17 residues. In germline, CDR1 is MNHEY, CDR2 SMNVEV (reference sequence). V lost 6 bases, J lost 4 bases, and 12 bases stayed unmatched.

Only a few counts were recorded for this clonotype. The chain joins TRBV21-1 to TRBJ1-4; TRBD1 is the table's D call, not checked against the DNA. TRBV21-1 is given as a pseudogene. The CDR3 length is 14 residues. The CDR3 spells CASNQGAQDEKLFF. The CDR3 DNA follows: TGTGCCAGCAACCAGGGGGCGCAGGATGAAAAACTGTTTTTT.

This clonotype has a handful of counts. The chain has TRBV11-2 and TRBJ2-5, with a possible D match to TRBD2 (5 bases). There are 13 residues in the CDR3. In germline, CDR1 is SGHAT, CDR2 FQNNGV. Trimming cost V 6 bases and J 1 base, with 9 bases left between them. The CDR3 DNA is TGTGCCAGCAGTGGACTCGTCCAAGAGACCCAGTACTTC. This gives the protein CASSGLVQETQYF.

The chain links TRBV3-1 to TRBJ2-1; TRBD1 might be the D (5 bases). V lost 3 bases to trimming and J lost 2 bases, with 14 bases between them. The CDR3 has 16 amino acids. Germline assignment: CDR1 LGHDT and CDR2 YNNKEL (reference sequence). The CDR3 nucleotides are TGTGCCAGCAGCCAGCGAACAGGTGGGACCTACAATGAGCAGTTCTTC. Its translation is CASSQRTGGTYNEQFF.

This clonotype has more than one count but fewer than ten. The V call is TRBV29-1, the J call TRBJ2-5; unclear D gene. Germline V gene sequence: CDR1 SQVTM, CDR2 ANQGSEA. This CDR3 comprises 12 residues. With 0 bases removed from V and 5 bases from J, the gap between germline ends came to 7 bases. The CDR3 protein is CSVEDASETQYF. The CDR3 nucleotides are TGCAGCGTTGAAGATGCAAGCGAGACCCAGTACTTC.

This clonotype was observed a few times. This chain connects TRBV7-3 to TRBJ2-1, with TRBD2 identical over 8 bases. The length of the CDR3 is 14 residues. Trimming at V came to 1 base and at J to 13 bases, leaving 9 bases not matched to a gene. Germline assignment: CDR1 SGHTA and CDR2 FQGTGA. This chain's CDR3 is CASSLMGLGNTQFF. In nucleotides, the CDR3 is TGTGCCAGCAGCTTAATGGGACTAGGAAATACTCAGTTCTTC.

The chain is built from TRBV6-5 and TRBJ2-5, with 9 bases identical to TRBD1. This CDR3 comprises 16 residues. V lost 5 bases to trimming and J lost 2 bases; unmatched junction nucleotides: 9. Germline CDR1 MNHEY, CDR2 SVGAGI. The CDR3 bases are TGTGCCAGCAGTACTCCCGGGACAGGGACGCAAGAGACCCAGTACTTC. Its protein product is CASSTPGTGTQETQYF.

V is TRBV11-2 and J is TRBJ2-7, with 8 bases identical to TRBD2. In germline, CDR1 is SGHAT, CDR2 FQNNGV. The length of the CDR3 is 18 residues. V was clipped by 1 base and J by 0 bases; unmatched bases: 11. The CDR3: CASSLGFSVREGSYEQYF. DNA for the CDR3: TGTGCCAGCAGCTTAGGGTTTTCGGTTCGGGAGGGCTCCTACGAGCAGTACTTC.

This chain joins TRBV20-1 and TRBJ2-2, with D unclear. Per germline, CDR1 DFQATT and CDR2 SNEGSKA (reference sequence). Trimming cost V 3 bases and J 6 bases, with 17 bases left between them. The CDR3 is 15 amino acids. CDR3 region: CSASFGLLGSGELFF. Here the CDR3 DNA reads TGCAGTGCTAGTTTTGGATTGTTGGGGTCCGGGGAGCTGTTTTTT.

The chain is built from TRBV19 and TRBJ2-2; tentatively, D is TRBD1 (7 bases). This CDR3 is built from 17 residues. The V end lost 4 bases, the J end lost 5 bases, and 20 bases lay between the germline ends. Germline V gives CDR1 LNHDA, CDR2 SQIVND (reference sequence). CDR3 sequence: CASSTLGQLGGTGELFF. In DNA, the CDR3 is TGTGCCAGTAGTACCTTGGGACAGCTAGGGGGGACCGGGGAGCTGTTTTTT.

The chain carries TRBV9 and TRBJ2-1; TRBD2 matches 7 bases. The germline V gene has CDR1 SGDLS and CDR2 YYNGEE. This CDR3 region has 15 residues. The J segment lost 2 bases and the V segment lost 0 bases, leaving 2 bases of the junction unmatched. CDR3 DNA sequence: TGTGCCAGCAGCGTAGTAGCGGGCCCCTACAATGAGCAGTTCTTC. Translating gives CASSVVAGPYNEQFF.

This clonotype was detected only a few times. This chain uses TRBV29-1 with TRBJ1-5; D not certain. CDR3 length equals 13 residues. Trimming removed 4 bases at V and 0 bases at J, with 7 bases between. Germline V gene sequence: CDR1 SQVTM, CDR2 ANQGSEA. The DNA of the CDR3 is TGCAGCGTTGGACTCAATAGCAATCAGCCCCAGCATTTT. This translates into CSVGLNSNQPQHF.

This clonotype appeared a single time. The chain joins TRBV11-2 to TRBJ1-1; tentatively, D is TRBD1 (6 bases). Looked up from germline, CDR1 is SGHAT and CDR2 is FQNNGV. This CDR3 has 15 residues. V shed 3 bases and J shed 8 bases, with 19 bases lying between them. In DNA, the CDR3 is TGTGCCAGCAGCTTTCCCGGACAGCTCCCGAGGGAAGCTTTCTTT. As protein: CASSFPGQLPREAFF.

The J gene is TRBJ2-1, the V gene TRBV20-1; D is unclear. CDR3 length: 14 residues. The germline gives CDR1 DFQATT, CDR2 SNEGSKA (reference sequence). The V end lost 3 bases, the J end lost 4 bases, and 13 bases lay between the germline ends. The CDR3 DNA follows: TGCAGTGCTAGTGGGAATAGGGTATACAATGAGCAGTTCTTC. Its protein is CSASGNRVYNEQFF.

This clonotype has more than one count but fewer than ten. This chain uses TRBV7-9 with TRBJ2-3; D is possibly TRBD1 or TRBD2 (5 bases each). This CDR3 is 16 amino acids long. The germline gives CDR1 SEHNR, CDR2 FQNEAQ (reference sequence). V gave up 6 bases and J gave up 2 bases, with 18 bases separating them. The CDR3 DNA sequence: TGTGCCAGCAGTCCCTCCTCCGGGACGGACACAGATACGCAGTATTTT. Its protein is CASSPSSGTDTDTQYF.

The chain recombines TRBV19 with TRBJ1-5; 7 nucleotides align to TRBD1. The CDR3 is 14 amino acids. CDR1 LNHDA and CDR2 SQIVND come from the germline V gene (reference sequence). V lost 4 bases, J lost 4 bases, and 4 bases stayed unmatched. Here the CDR3 DNA reads TGTGCCAGTAGTACCCGCAGGGGGAATCAGCCCCAGCATTTT. Its translation is CASSTRRGNQPQHF.

This clonotype was seen more than once but under ten times. The J gene is TRBJ2-1, the V gene TRBV20-1; D might be TRBD2 (6 bases). Germline lookup yields CDR1 DFQATT and CDR2 SNEGSKA (reference sequence). Trimming removed 1 base at V and 0 bases at J, with 13 bases between. The CDR3 consists of 16 residues. CDR3 region: CSARGGSGGSYNEQFF. Here the CDR3 DNA reads TGCAGTGCTAGAGGGGGTAGCGGAGGCTCCTACAATGAGCAGTTCTTC.

This clonotype showed up just a few times. The rearrangement uses TRBV27 and TRBJ2-2; D gene ambiguous. The CDR3 covers 15 residues. Germline V lookup: CDR1 MNHEY, CDR2 SMNVEV (reference sequence). V gave up 2 bases and J gave up 0 bases, with 7 bases separating them. The CDR3 sequence is CASSLANANTGELFF. In nucleotides, the CDR3 is TGTGCCAGCAGTTTAGCGAACGCGAACACCGGGGAGCTGTTTTTT.